The rows below give T cell receptor beta chains drawn from one sample of a study of T cell responses to AZD1222 COVID-19 vaccine. Profiled with immunoSEQ multiplex PCR; TCRdb holds only in-frame clones, not every one. The profile shows about 160,000 clones, about 91% of them singletons. The source material was peripheral blood, sampled 28 days after the second AZD1222 dose. The source is an adult who received the AZD1222 COVID-19 vaccine. CDR3s include the opening cysteine and the closing phenylalanine or tryptophan. D genes are given only for firm matches. Clone size appears in some rows only: once, few, many, or a class for an expanded clone.

clone_size: .; v_call: TRBV19; j_call: TRBJ1-6; d_call: .; cdr3_aa: CASSSALPGVGSPLHF; cdr3_nt: TGTGCCAGTAGTTCCGCACTTCCAGGGGTAGGATCACCCCTCCACTTT
clone_size: .; v_call: TRBV3-1/TRBV3-2; j_call: TRBJ2-1; d_call: TRBD1; cdr3_aa: CASSPQGAQNNEQFF; cdr3_nt: TGTGCCAGCAGCCCACAGGGGGCGCAAAACAATGAGCAGTTCTTC
clone_size: .; v_call: TRBV5-4; j_call: TRBJ2-3; d_call: .; cdr3_aa: CASSGYWTDTQYF; cdr3_nt: TGTGCCAGCTCGGGCTATTGGACAGATACGCAGTATTTT
clone_size: .; v_call: TRBV2; j_call: TRBJ2-5; d_call: .; cdr3_aa: CASKPGIGGQETQYF; cdr3_nt: TGTGCCAGCAAGCCCGGGATCGGGGGCCAGGAGACCCAGTACTTC
clone_size: .; v_call: TRBV19; j_call: TRBJ1-1; d_call: .; cdr3_aa: CASSILDRNMNTEAFF; cdr3_nt: TGTGCCAGTAGTATACTCGACAGGAACATGAACACTGAAGCTTTCTTT
clone_size: .; v_call: TRBV29-1; j_call: TRBJ1-1; d_call: TRBD1; cdr3_aa: CSVEATGDTEAFF; cdr3_nt: TGCAGCGTTGAAGCGACAGGGGACACTGAAGCTTTCTTT
clone_size: .; v_call: TRBV3-1/TRBV3-2; j_call: TRBJ2-7; d_call: .; cdr3_aa: CASSQGSSYSYEQYF; cdr3_nt: TGTGCCAGCAGCCAAGGCAGTAGTTACTCCTACGAGCAGTACTTC
clone_size: .; v_call: TRBV19; j_call: TRBJ1-3; d_call: .; cdr3_aa: CASVQGWSGNTIYF; cdr3_nt: TGTGCCAGCGTCCAGGGTTGGTCTGGAAACACCATATATTTT
clone_size: once; v_call: TRBV4-1; j_call: TRBJ1-4; d_call: .; cdr3_aa: CASSQRNNQNEKLFF; cdr3_nt: TGCGCCAGCAGCCAAAGGAATAACCAGAATGAAAAACTGTTTTTT
clone_size: .; v_call: TRBV4-2; j_call: TRBJ2-7; d_call: .; cdr3_aa: CASSQDLPSYEQYF; cdr3_nt: TGTGCCAGCAGCCAAGACTTACCCTCCTACGAGCAGTACTTC
clone_size: .; v_call: TRBV5-1; j_call: TRBJ2-3; d_call: .; cdr3_aa: CASSKQLTDTQYF; cdr3_nt: TGCGCCAGCAGCAAGCAACTCACAGATACGCAGTATTTT
clone_size: .; v_call: TRBV7-2; j_call: TRBJ1-5; d_call: .; cdr3_aa: CASSRAFNQPQHF; cdr3_nt: TGTGCCAGCAGCCGGGCCTTCAATCAGCCCCAGCATTTT
clone_size: few; v_call: TRBV2; j_call: TRBJ1-1; d_call: .; cdr3_aa: CASSYADPTDTEAFF; cdr3_nt: TGTGCCAGCAGTTATGCGGATCCAACGGACACTGAAGCTTTCTTT
clone_size: .; v_call: TRBV6-1; j_call: TRBJ2-3; d_call: .; cdr3_aa: CASSEVLNPPRTQYF; cdr3_nt: TGTGCCAGCAGTGAAGTACTCAACCCCCCCCGGACGCAGTATTTT
clone_size: .; v_call: TRBV6-2/TRBV6-3; j_call: TRBJ1-4; d_call: .; cdr3_aa: CASSYSGLRGEKLFF; cdr3_nt: TGTGCCAGCAGTTACTCGGGTTTGCGAGGTGAAAAACTGTTTTTT
clone_size: .; v_call: TRBV18; j_call: TRBJ2-5; d_call: TRBD2; cdr3_aa: CASSPPSGGQETQYF; cdr3_nt: TGTGCCAGCTCACCACCGTCGGGGGGACAAGAGACCCAGTACTTC
clone_size: .; v_call: TRBV6-5; j_call: TRBJ1-1; d_call: .; cdr3_aa: CASSRTGQNTEAFF; cdr3_nt: TGTGCCAGCAGTAGGACGGGACAGAACACTGAAGCTTTCTTT
clone_size: once; v_call: TRBV19; j_call: TRBJ2-5; d_call: .; cdr3_aa: CASKTNRVQETQYF; cdr3_nt: TGTGCCAGTAAGACGAACAGGGTCCAAGAGACCCAGTACTTC
clone_size: .; v_call: TRBV5-4; j_call: TRBJ1-2; d_call: TRBD1; cdr3_aa: CASSRTGGGNGYTF; cdr3_nt: TGTGCCAGCAGCCGGACAGGGGGCGGAAATGGCTACACCTTC
clone_size: .; v_call: TRBV3-1/TRBV3-2; j_call: TRBJ1-3; d_call: .; cdr3_aa: CASSPLATGNTIYF; cdr3_nt: TGTGCCAGCAGCCCCCTAGCTACTGGAAACACCATATATTTT
clone_size: .; v_call: TRBV5-6; j_call: TRBJ1-1; d_call: TRBD1; cdr3_aa: CASSYQGGYEAFF; cdr3_nt: TGTGCCAGCAGCTACCAGGGGGGATATGAAGCTTTCTTT
clone_size: .; v_call: TRBV6-6; j_call: TRBJ1-2; d_call: TRBD1; cdr3_aa: CASSPRQGANYGYTF; cdr3_nt: TGTGCCAGCAGTCCGCGGCAGGGGGCGAACTATGGCTACACCTTC
clone_size: .; v_call: TRBV4-1; j_call: TRBJ1-2; d_call: .; cdr3_aa: CASSQDRNYGYTF; cdr3_nt: TGCGCCAGCAGCCAAGACAGAAACTATGGCTACACCTTC
clone_size: .; v_call: TRBV30; j_call: TRBJ1-1; d_call: .; cdr3_aa: CAWSRGERNTEAFF; cdr3_nt: TGTGCCTGGAGTAGGGGGGAAAGGAACACTGAAGCTTTCTTT
clone_size: .; v_call: TRBV7-9; j_call: TRBJ1-2; d_call: TRBD1; cdr3_aa: CASSLERTGGEGGYTF; cdr3_nt: TGTGCCAGCAGCTTAGAGAGGACAGGGGGCGAAGGTGGCTACACCTTC
clone_size: .; v_call: TRBV7-6; j_call: TRBJ1-6; d_call: .; cdr3_aa: CASSLDQGGSPLHF; cdr3_nt: TGTGCCAGCAGCTTAGATCAGGGAGGATCACCCCTCCACTTT
clone_size: .; v_call: TRBV4-1; j_call: TRBJ1-2; d_call: TRBD1; cdr3_aa: CASSQNGQGEGYTF; cdr3_nt: TGCGCCAGCAGCCAAAACGGACAGGGGGAAGGCTACACCTTC
clone_size: .; v_call: TRBV5-1; j_call: TRBJ1-2; d_call: TRBD1; cdr3_aa: CASSSGQGNYGYTF; cdr3_nt: TGCGCCAGCAGCTCCGGACAGGGAAACTATGGCTACACCTTC
clone_size: .; v_call: TRBV6-5; j_call: TRBJ1-2; d_call: .; cdr3_aa: CASEWGPANYGYTF; cdr3_nt: TGTGCCAGCGAGTGGGGCCCCGCTAACTATGGCTACACCTTC
clone_size: .; v_call: TRBV9; j_call: TRBJ2-3; d_call: .; cdr3_aa: CASSRGRTSTDTQYF; cdr3_nt: TGTGCCAGCAGCCGAGGACGAACTAGCACAGATACGCAGTATTTT
clone_size: .; v_call: TRBV2; j_call: TRBJ1-4; d_call: .; cdr3_aa: CASRTGGFKTNEKLFF; cdr3_nt: TGTGCCAGCAGAACCGGTGGGTTTAAGACTAATGAAAAACTGTTTTTT
clone_size: .; v_call: TRBV18; j_call: TRBJ1-6; d_call: .; cdr3_aa: CASSPLYNSPLHF; cdr3_nt: TGTGCCAGCTCACCACTCTATAATTCACCCCTCCACTTT
clone_size: .; v_call: TRBV27; j_call: TRBJ2-3; d_call: .; cdr3_aa: CASKGLIPGDTQYF; cdr3_nt: TGTGCCAGCAAGGGGTTGATACCGGGGGATACGCAGTATTTT
clone_size: .; v_call: TRBV19; j_call: TRBJ1-5; d_call: .; cdr3_aa: CASSIPRSNQPQHF; cdr3_nt: TGTGCCAGTAGTATACCAAGGAGCAATCAGCCCCAGCATTTT
clone_size: .; v_call: TRBV3-1/TRBV3-2; j_call: TRBJ2-1; d_call: .; cdr3_aa: CASSQGAAYNEQFF; cdr3_nt: TGTGCCAGCAGCCAAGGGGCCGCCTACAATGAGCAGTTCTTC
clone_size: .; v_call: TRBV5-5; j_call: TRBJ1-6; d_call: TRBD1; cdr3_aa: CASSSFLDRGGSPLHF; cdr3_nt: TGTGCCAGCAGCTCCTTCCTAGACAGGGGAGGTTCACCCCTCCACTTT
clone_size: once; v_call: TRBV19; j_call: TRBJ1-4; d_call: .; cdr3_aa: CASRGITNEKLFF; cdr3_nt: TGTGCCAGTAGGGGGATAACTAATGAAAAACTGTTTTTT
clone_size: .; v_call: TRBV3-1/TRBV3-2; j_call: TRBJ1-5; d_call: .; cdr3_aa: CASSLGGASNQPQHF; cdr3_nt: TGTGCCAGCAGCTTGGGGGGCGCGAGCAATCAGCCCCAGCATTTT
clone_size: once; v_call: TRBV19; j_call: TRBJ1-6; d_call: .; cdr3_aa: CASSLLVAYNSPLHF; cdr3_nt: TGTGCCAGTAGTTTGCTGGTTGCCTATAATTCACCCCTCCACTTT
clone_size: .; v_call: TRBV6-5; j_call: TRBJ1-1; d_call: .; cdr3_aa: CASTGPNMNTEAFF; cdr3_nt: TGTGCCAGCACCGGACCCAACATGAACACTGAAGCTTTCTTT
clone_size: .; v_call: TRBV6-5; j_call: TRBJ2-5; d_call: TRBD2; cdr3_aa: CASSYGTSRETQYF; cdr3_nt: TGTGCCAGCAGTTACGGGACTAGCCGTGAGACCCAGTACTTC
clone_size: .; v_call: TRBV10-2; j_call: TRBJ1-5; d_call: TRBD1; cdr3_aa: CASSRDSAGYSNQPQHF; cdr3_nt: TGCGCCAGCTCCCGGGACAGCGCCGGATATAGCAATCAGCCCCAGCATTTT
clone_size: .; v_call: TRBV2; j_call: TRBJ2-7; d_call: TRBD1; cdr3_aa: CASSAQGASYEQYF; cdr3_nt: TGTGCCAGCAGTGCACAGGGGGCGAGCTACGAGCAGTACTTC
clone_size: .; v_call: TRBV11-2; j_call: TRBJ1-2; d_call: .; cdr3_aa: CASSLERLNGYTF; cdr3_nt: TGTGCCAGCAGCTTAGAACGACTTAATGGCTACACCTTC
clone_size: .; v_call: TRBV24-1; j_call: TRBJ1-6; d_call: .; cdr3_aa: CATSETLNSPLHF; cdr3_nt: TGTGCCACCAGTGAGACCCTGAATTCACCCCTCCACTTT
clone_size: .; v_call: TRBV18; j_call: TRBJ2-7; d_call: .; cdr3_aa: CASSPVGGSSYEQYF; cdr3_nt: TGTGCCAGCTCACCGGTAGGGGGGAGCTCCTACGAGCAGTACTTC
clone_size: .; v_call: TRBV11-2; j_call: TRBJ2-3; d_call: .; cdr3_aa: CASSQGSTQYF; cdr3_nt: TGTGCCAGCAGCCAAGGGAGTACGCAGTATTTT
clone_size: .; v_call: TRBV5-1; j_call: TRBJ2-7; d_call: TRBD1; cdr3_aa: CASSLEGQGHEQYF; cdr3_nt: TGCGCCAGCAGCTTAGAGGGACAGGGCCACGAGCAGTACTTC
clone_size: .; v_call: TRBV30; j_call: TRBJ1-2; d_call: .; cdr3_aa: CAWGGRYGYTF; cdr3_nt: TGTGCCTGGGGGGGCCGGTATGGCTACACCTTC
clone_size: .; v_call: TRBV12-3/TRBV12-4; j_call: TRBJ2-7; d_call: .; cdr3_aa: CASSWLGDEQYF; cdr3_nt: TGTGCCAGCAGTTGGCTAGGGGACGAGCAGTACTTC
clone_size: .; v_call: TRBV14; j_call: TRBJ1-1; d_call: .; cdr3_aa: CASSQSPGPPRMGTEAFF; cdr3_nt: TGTGCCAGCAGCCAATCTCCGGGACCTCCGAGAATGGGCACTGAAGCTTTCTTT
clone_size: .; v_call: TRBV12-3/TRBV12-4; j_call: TRBJ1-2; d_call: .; cdr3_aa: CASSPAVNVWHTF; cdr3_nt: TGTGCCAGCAGCCCGGCCGTAAACGTTTGGCACACCTTC
clone_size: few; v_call: TRBV18; j_call: TRBJ2-5; d_call: TRBD2; cdr3_aa: CASSPATSGGRETQYF; cdr3_nt: TGTGCCAGCTCACCGGCGACTAGCGGGGGAAGGGAGACCCAGTACTTC